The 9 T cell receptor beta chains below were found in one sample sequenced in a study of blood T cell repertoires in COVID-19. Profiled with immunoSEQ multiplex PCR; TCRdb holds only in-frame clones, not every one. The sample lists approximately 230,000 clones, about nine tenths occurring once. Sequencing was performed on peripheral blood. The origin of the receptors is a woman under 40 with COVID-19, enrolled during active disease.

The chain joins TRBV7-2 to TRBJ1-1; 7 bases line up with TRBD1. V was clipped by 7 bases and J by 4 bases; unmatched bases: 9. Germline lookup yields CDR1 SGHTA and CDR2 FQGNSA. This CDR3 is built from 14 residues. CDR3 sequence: CASIPGQVLTEAFF. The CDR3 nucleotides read TGTGCCAGCATCCCCGGACAGGTCCTCACTGAAGCTTTCTTT. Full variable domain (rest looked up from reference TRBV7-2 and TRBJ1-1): GAGVSQSPSNKVTEKGKDVELRCDPISGHTALYWYRQSLGQGLEFLIYFQGNSAPDKSGLPSDRFSAERTGGSVSTLTIQRTQQEDSAVYLCASIPGQVLTEAFFGQGTRLTVV.

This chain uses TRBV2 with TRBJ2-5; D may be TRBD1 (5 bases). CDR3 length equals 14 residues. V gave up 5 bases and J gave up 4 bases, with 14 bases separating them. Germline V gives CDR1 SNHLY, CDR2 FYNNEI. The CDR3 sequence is CASSFGTQGETQYF. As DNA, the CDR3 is TGTGCCAGCAGTTTCGGCACCCAGGGAGAGACCCAGTACTTC.

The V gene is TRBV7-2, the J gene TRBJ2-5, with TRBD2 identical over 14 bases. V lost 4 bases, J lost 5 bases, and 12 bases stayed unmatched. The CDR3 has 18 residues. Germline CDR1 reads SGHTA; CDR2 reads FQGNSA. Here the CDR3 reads CASSSPTSGGASGETQYF. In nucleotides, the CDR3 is TGTGCCAGCAGCTCTCCGACTAGCGGGGGGGCCTCGGGCGAGACCCAGTACTTC. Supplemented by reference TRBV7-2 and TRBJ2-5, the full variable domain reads GAGVSQSPSNKVTEKGKDVELRCDPISGHTALYWYRQSLGQGLEFLIYFQGNSAPDKSGLPSDRFSAERTGGSVSTLTIQRTQQEDSAVYLCASSSPTSGGASGETQYFGPGTRLLVL.

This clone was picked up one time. In nucleotides, the CDR3 is TGTGCCAGTAGTATAGGAGGCAGGGGGGTGGGATACACCGGGGAGCTGTTTTTT. The encoded protein is CASSIGGRGVGYTGELFF. This chain links TRBV19 with TRBJ2-2; D is possibly TRBD1 (7 bases). V was clipped by 1 base and J by 3 bases, with 18 bases between them. The germline V gene has CDR1 LNHDA and CDR2 SQIVND (reference sequence). The CDR3 has 18 amino acids.

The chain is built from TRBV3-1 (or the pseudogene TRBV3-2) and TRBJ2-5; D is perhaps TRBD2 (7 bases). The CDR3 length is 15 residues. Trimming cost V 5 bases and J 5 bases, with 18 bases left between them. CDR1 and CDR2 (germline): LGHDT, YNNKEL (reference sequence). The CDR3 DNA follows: TGTGCCAGCAGCTATAAGGGAGGGGGAAGGGAGACCCAGTACTTC. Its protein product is CASSYKGGGRETQYF.

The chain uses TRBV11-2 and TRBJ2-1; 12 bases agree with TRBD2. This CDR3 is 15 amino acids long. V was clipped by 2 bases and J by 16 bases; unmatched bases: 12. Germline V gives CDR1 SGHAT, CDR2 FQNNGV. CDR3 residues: CASSLFASGGATTFF. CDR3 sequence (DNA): TGTGCCAGCAGCTTATTCGCTAGCGGGGGGGCCACAACCTTCTTC.

CDR3 region: CASSVGGRAGEQFF. CDR3 nucleotide sequence: TGTGCCAGCAGCGTAGGCGGGAGGGCCGGCGAGCAGTTCTTC. V usage is TRBV9 and J usage is TRBJ2-1; TRBD2 matches 9 bases. Trimming removed 0 bases from V and 10 bases from J; junction bases left unmatched: 5. CDR3 size: 14 residues. Germline CDR1 is SGDLS and CDR2 is YYNGEE. The whole variable domain, filled in from reference TRBV9 and TRBJ2-1, reads DSGVTQTPKHLITATGQRVTLRCSPRSGDLSVYWYQQSLDQGLQFLIQYYNGEERAKGNILERFSAQQFPDLHSELNLSSLELGDSALYFCASSVGGRAGEQFFGPGTRLTVL.

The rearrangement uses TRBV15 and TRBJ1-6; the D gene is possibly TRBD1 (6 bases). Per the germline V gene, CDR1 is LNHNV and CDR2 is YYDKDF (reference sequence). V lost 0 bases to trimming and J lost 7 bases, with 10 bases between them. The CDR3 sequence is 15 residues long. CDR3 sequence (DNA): TGTGCCACCAGCAGAGATCGCACAGGGAATTCACCCCTCCACTTT. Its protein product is CATSRDRTGNSPLHF. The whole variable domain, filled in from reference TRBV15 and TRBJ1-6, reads DAMVIQNPRYQVTQFGKPVTLSCSQTLNHNVMYWYQQKSSQAPKLLFHYYDKDFNNEADTPDNFQSRRPNTSFCFLDIRSPGLGDTAMYLCATSRDRTGNSPLHFGNGTRLTVT.

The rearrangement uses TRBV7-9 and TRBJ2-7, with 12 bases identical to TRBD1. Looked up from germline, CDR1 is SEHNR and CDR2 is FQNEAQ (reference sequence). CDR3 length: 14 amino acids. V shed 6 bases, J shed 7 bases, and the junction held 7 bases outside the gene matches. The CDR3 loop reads CASSGGQGAREQYF. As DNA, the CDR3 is TGTGCCAGCAGTGGGGGACAGGGGGCGCGGGAGCAGTACTTC.